This TCR beta chain was documented in a study of OX40 agonist ivuxolimab in advanced cancers. The CDR3 sequence is 16 residues long. Germline CDR1 MDHEN, CDR2 SYDVKM. The trim removed 6 bases at V and 1 base at J, leaving 10 bases unmatched. Some clones are missing from TCRdb's copy, which holds only in-frame ones; the method was immunoSEQ multiplex PCR. The sample consists of roughly 70,000 clones, 85% of them appearing once. The clonotype comes from an adult with an advanced solid tumor such as melanoma, head and neck, liver or kidney cancer. Here the sequenced sample was CD4+ or CD8+ T cells sorted from blood, taken in a trial of the OX40 agonist ivuxolimab. This chain joins TRBV28 and TRBJ2-5, with 8 bases lining up with TRBD2. In DNA form, the CDR3 reads TGTGCCAGCAGCCAACGAAAACTAGCGGTCCAAGAGACCCAGTACTTC. Translated: CASSQRKLAVQETQYF.